This T cell receptor (beta chain) was observed in a study of T cells after yellow fever vaccination. This clonotype was seen at least ten times. Germline V CDR1 and CDR2: MNHEY, SMNVEV (reference sequence). The length of the CDR3 is 14 residues. The J segment lost 7 bases and the V segment lost 4 bases, leaving 6 bases of the junction unmatched. A single record per CDR3 protein comes from TCRdb applying MiXCR to the 5' RACE reads. The sample has about 160,000 distinct CDR3 sequences; under 7.5% are singletons. The chain employs TRBV27 and TRBJ1-5; 8 bases are a match to TRBD1. Sequencing used CD4+ T cells sorted from PBMCs, obtained more than 4 days after the first yellow fever vaccination. The clonotype originates from a man aged 18 to 30 who received the YFV17D yellow fever vaccine. The chain's CDR3 is CASSSDRDGQPQHF. The CDR3 DNA follows: TGTGCCAGCAGTTCGGACAGGGACGGACAGCCCCAGCATTTT.